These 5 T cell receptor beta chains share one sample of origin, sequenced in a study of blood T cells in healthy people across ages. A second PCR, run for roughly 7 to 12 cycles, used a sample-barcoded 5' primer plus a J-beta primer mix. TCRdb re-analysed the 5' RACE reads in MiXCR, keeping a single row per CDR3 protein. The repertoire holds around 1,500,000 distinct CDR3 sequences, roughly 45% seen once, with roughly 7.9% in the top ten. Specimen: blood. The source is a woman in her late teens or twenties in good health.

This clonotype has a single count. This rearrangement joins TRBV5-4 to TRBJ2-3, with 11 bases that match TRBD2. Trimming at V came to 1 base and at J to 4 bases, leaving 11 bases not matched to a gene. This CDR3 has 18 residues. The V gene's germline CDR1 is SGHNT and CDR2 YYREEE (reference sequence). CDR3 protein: CASSLMGLAGGVADTQYF. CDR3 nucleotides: TGTGCCAGCAGCTTGATGGGGCTAGCGGGGGGTGTAGCAGATACGCAGTATTTT.

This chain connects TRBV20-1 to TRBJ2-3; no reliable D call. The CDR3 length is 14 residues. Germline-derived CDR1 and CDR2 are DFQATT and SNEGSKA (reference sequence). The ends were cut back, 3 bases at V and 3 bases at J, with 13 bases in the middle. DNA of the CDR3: TGCAGTGCTAGCGAGCCAGCAAGTACAGATACGCAGTATTTT. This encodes CSASEPASTDTQYF.

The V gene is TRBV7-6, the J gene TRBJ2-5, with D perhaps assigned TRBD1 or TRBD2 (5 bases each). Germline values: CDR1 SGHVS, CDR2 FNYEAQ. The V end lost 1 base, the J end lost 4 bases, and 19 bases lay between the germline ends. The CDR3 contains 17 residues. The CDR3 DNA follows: TGTGCCAGCAGCTTAGTGAGGGGCAGCGGAACTAGAGAGACCCAGTACTTC. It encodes CASSLVRGSGTRETQYF.

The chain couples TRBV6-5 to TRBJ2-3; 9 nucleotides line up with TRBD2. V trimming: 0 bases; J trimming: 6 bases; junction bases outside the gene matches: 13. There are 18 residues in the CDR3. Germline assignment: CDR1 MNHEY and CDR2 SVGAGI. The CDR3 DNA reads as TGTGCCAGCAGTTACTCGTTGAAGCGGGGGGCATCCCCGGATACGCAGTATTTT. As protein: CASSYSLKRGASPDTQYF.

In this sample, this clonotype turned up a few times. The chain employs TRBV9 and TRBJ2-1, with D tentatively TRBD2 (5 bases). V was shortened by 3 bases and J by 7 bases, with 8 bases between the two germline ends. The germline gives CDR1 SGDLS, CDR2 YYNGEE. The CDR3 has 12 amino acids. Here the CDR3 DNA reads TGTGCCAGCAGCGGCACTAGTAATGAGCAGTTCTTC. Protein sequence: CASSGTSNEQFF.